These T cell receptor beta chains were read from a single sample in a study of blood T cells in healthy people across ages. TCRdb ran MiXCR on the 5' RACE reads and lists one entry per CDR3 protein. The sample lists under 2,000,000 distinct CDR3 sequences, 49% occurring once. The sample taken for sequencing was blood. These receptors all stem from a middle-aged woman in good health. CDR3s include the opening cysteine and the closing phenylalanine or tryptophan. Each record gives: clone size, V gene, CDR3 protein. Size is omitted from some rows. Given values are once, few, many or a class for expanded clones.

abundance: few; v_gene: TRBV10-3; CDR3aa: CAITLERGREQFF
abundance: NA; v_gene: TRBV9; CDR3aa: CASSVLQGSYQETQYF
abundance: once; v_gene: TRBV6-2/TRBV6-3; CDR3aa: CVSSLGATQYF
abundance: NA; v_gene: TRBV4-2; CDR3aa: CASSQGTRDTPGRGETQYF
abundance: NA; v_gene: TRBV6-1; CDR3aa: CASSEGTGGRNYGYTF
abundance: few; v_gene: TRBV20-1; CDR3aa: CSARDPNEQYF
abundance: NA; v_gene: TRBV20-1; CDR3aa: CSARTFGETEAFF
abundance: NA; v_gene: TRBV11-2; CDR3aa: CASSPWDRVSETQFF
abundance: NA; v_gene: TRBV4-1; CDR3aa: CASSPEPGAGISGYTF
abundance: few; v_gene: TRBV21-1; CDR3aa: CASRPTGGMNNEQFF
abundance: NA; v_gene: TRBV3-1; CDR3aa: CASSPATQGRQHF
abundance: NA; v_gene: TRBV7-8; CDR3aa: CASSFYRGLVNEQFF
abundance: NA; v_gene: TRBV7-2; CDR3aa: CASSRYGGGETQYF
abundance: NA; v_gene: TRBV27; CDR3aa: CASSSPAGSSTDTQYF
abundance: NA; v_gene: TRBV12-3/TRBV12-4; CDR3aa: CATRLAGFLDTQYF
abundance: many; v_gene: TRBV7-2; CDR3aa: CASSLGDSGNIQYF
abundance: NA; v_gene: TRBV28; CDR3aa: CASSRPAATGERYEQYF
abundance: NA; v_gene: TRBV6-1; CDR3aa: CASSPPAGGLKNADTQYF
abundance: NA; v_gene: TRBV12-3/TRBV12-4; CDR3aa: CASSSGGSGGTVKQFF
abundance: few; v_gene: TRBV29-1; CDR3aa: CSVVGPISGDTQYF
abundance: NA; v_gene: TRBV6-2/TRBV6-3; CDR3aa: CASRQARGGDIQYF
abundance: NA; v_gene: TRBV15; CDR3aa: CATSDRGTYNEQFF
abundance: NA; v_gene: TRBV7-6; CDR3aa: CASSFTLAGGSYNEQFF
abundance: NA; v_gene: TRBV20-1; CDR3aa: CSAEPSASSYNEQFF
abundance: NA; v_gene: TRBV12-3/TRBV12-4; CDR3aa: CASSFGGVLAGELFF
abundance: NA; v_gene: TRBV2; CDR3aa: CASTTVAGGGAYADTQYF
abundance: few; v_gene: TRBV7-2; CDR3aa: CASSSGTGCGYTF
abundance: NA; v_gene: TRBV20-1; CDR3aa: CSAPRGQGGEYF
abundance: few; v_gene: TRBV7-2; CDR3aa: CASSLGQPSLFF
abundance: few; v_gene: TRBV7-3; CDR3aa: CASSPPAILRTSGGDNEQFF
abundance: NA; v_gene: TRBV7-8; CDR3aa: CASSRTPGTYNEQYF
abundance: NA; v_gene: TRBV5-5; CDR3aa: CASSSEVVGTQYF
abundance: few; v_gene: TRBV12-3/TRBV12-4; CDR3aa: CASSLVEQKYF
abundance: few; v_gene: TRBV3-1; CDR3aa: CASSPQAGGRETQYF
abundance: NA; v_gene: TRBV6-2/TRBV6-3; CDR3aa: CASTYGAAKNIQYF
abundance: NA; v_gene: TRBV15; CDR3aa: CATSSAVGLGIETQYF
abundance: few; v_gene: TRBV7-9; CDR3aa: CATEGPLAAPYEQYF
abundance: NA; v_gene: TRBV7-8; CDR3aa: CASSLQRLAGTNEQFF
abundance: NA; v_gene: TRBV29-1; CDR3aa: CSVAGGSYEKLFF
abundance: NA; v_gene: TRBV15; CDR3aa: CATSRIQTSSYEQYF
abundance: few; v_gene: TRBV21-1; CDR3aa: CASSKEGRTSSYNEQFF
abundance: NA; v_gene: TRBV2; CDR3aa: CASNQGTGDTEQFF
abundance: few; v_gene: TRBV29-1; CDR3aa: CSVGRQFTDTQYF
abundance: NA; v_gene: TRBV5-4; CDR3aa: CASSSYLGGPGTDTQYF
abundance: NA; v_gene: TRBV5-1; CDR3aa: CASSSHTPGQANTDTQYF
abundance: NA; v_gene: TRBV20-1; CDR3aa: CSARDRHIRTSNQPQHF
abundance: few; v_gene: TRBV6-6; CDR3aa: CASSGTRVGANVLTF
abundance: NA; v_gene: TRBV7-3; CDR3aa: CASSLNGDHTDTQYF
abundance: NA; v_gene: TRBV6-2/TRBV6-3; CDR3aa: CASSYGGQVTQYF
abundance: NA; v_gene: TRBV5-6; CDR3aa: CASSPGQRLKLFF
abundance: NA; v_gene: TRBV25-1; CDR3aa: CASSGYDRGNTEAFF
abundance: NA; v_gene: TRBV6-6; CDR3aa: CASRRTDATNEKLFF
abundance: NA; v_gene: TRBV20-1; CDR3aa: CSARDWGAVGTDTQYF
abundance: few; v_gene: TRBV29-1; CDR3aa: CSVERNTEAFF
abundance: NA; v_gene: TRBV7-2; CDR3aa: CASSPRQGDNNYGYTF